The following is a T cell receptor beta chain sequence with its context. Its specificity is not known. Terminally differentiated effector memory CD45RA+ cells were excluded by CCR7 positive selection of CD45RO-negative cells. Between the trimmed V and J ends, which lost 1 base and 1 base, there was a span of 17 bases. The CDR3 is 18 amino acids. Germline V gene lookup returns CDR1 SGHAT and CDR2 FQNNGV. This sample was taken from a study of shared clonotypes between healthy human individuals. Whole-study results and caveats: Researchers found naive subsets generally carried larger estimated richness than memory subsets. Across a few donors, naive CD4 shared roughly 5.2%, naive CD8 approximately 3.5%, memory CD4 roughly 2.2%, memory CD8 around 0.36%. Relative to clonotypes present in all four donors, those not shared had lower generation probabilities.

Original handling: Because ImmunoSEQ provided only junction sequences with no quality scores, the filtering differed. Assay used: immunoSEQ multiplex PCR; TCRdb lists only in-frame clones, some missing. Clone size and V and J calls were adopted from that table, with D and trimming inferred from the DNA. The data hold around 1.9 million clones, with just over 90% observed a single time. The clonotype comes from a man younger than 35 in good health. Some clones in this sample may be carry-over from other donors' samples. The rearrangement uses TRBV11-2 and TRBJ2-1; D is possibly TRBD2 (6 bases). The specimen was naive CD8+ T cells from PBMCs. The DNA for the CDR3 is TGTGCCAGCAGCTTAGGGGCTTGGCGGGGCTCTTCCTACAATGAGCAGTTCTTC. It specifies CASSLGAWRGSSYNEQFF.